These 10 T cell receptor beta chains were all obtained from the same sample, sequenced in a study of T-cell memory formation after mild COVID-19. TCRdb re-called the 5' RACE reads with MiXCR, one entry per CDR3 protein. The table lists 580,000 or so distinct CDR3 sequences, 17% of them singletons. The sample comprised PBMCs or a T cell subset sorted from them (not recorded which). These receptors came from an adult woman who had mild COVID-19 (a few samples of this study predate the infection). Cell type and time point are not known.

There are a few counts of this clonotype. V usage is TRBV2 and J usage is TRBJ1-5; tentatively, D is TRBD1 (5 bases). This CDR3 has 13 amino acids. The germline CDR1 and CDR2 sequences are SNHLY and FYNNEI. V shed 4 bases and J shed 7 bases, with 11 bases lying between them. Here the CDR3 reads CASSGQTGQPQHF. The CDR3 bases are TGTGCCAGCAGTGGACAGACGGGGCAGCCCCAGCATTTT.

This clonotype was counted many times. The chain carries TRBV19 and TRBJ2-2, with D perhaps given as TRBD1 or TRBD2 (5 bases each). The V gene's germline CDR1 is LNHDA and CDR2 SQIVND (reference sequence). This CDR3 comprises 15 residues. Trimming took 7 bases from V and 3 from J, leaving 15 bases between them. CDR3 residues: CASNTPGLDTGELFF. Here the CDR3 DNA reads TGTGCCAGTAATACTCCGGGGCTCGACACCGGGGAGCTGTTTTTT. The full variable domain, rest sourced from reference TRBV19 and TRBJ2-2, is DGGITQSPKYLFRKEGQNVTLSCEQNLNHDAMYWYRQDPGQGLRLIYYSQIVNDFQKGDIAEGYSVSREKKESFPLTVTSAQKNPTAFYLCASNTPGLDTGELFFGEGSRLTVL.

This clonotype was found a few times. This chain uses TRBV20-1 with TRBJ1-6; D uncertain. Looked up from germline, CDR1 is DFQATT and CDR2 is SNEGSKA (reference sequence). Deletions cut 0 bases from V and 10 bases from J, with 13 bases between. The length of the CDR3 is 14 residues. The CDR3 here is CSARDRTGKSPLHF. DNA for the CDR3: TGCAGTGCTAGAGATCGGACCGGTAAATCACCCCTCCACTTT.

This clonotype was detected a few times. The V call is TRBV6-2 or TRBV6-3, the J call TRBJ2-5; D possibly corresponds to TRBD2 (6 bases). From germline, CDR1 is MNHEY and CDR2 SVGEGT. V gave up 6 bases and J gave up 8 bases, with 13 bases separating them. The CDR3 is 12 residues long. The CDR3 spells CASSPLGGTQYF. The CDR3 DNA sequence: TGTGCCAGCAGCCCTTTGGGGGGTACCCAGTACTTC.

This clonotype has at least ten counts. The rearrangement uses TRBV15 and TRBJ2-1; 9 bases fit TRBD1. Germline lookup yields CDR1 LNHNV and CDR2 YYDKDF (reference sequence). The CDR3 covers 15 residues. Trimming cost V 2 bases and J 8 bases; bases outside gene matches: 7. CDR3 region: CATSRPRTGAHEQFF. CDR3 bases: TGTGCCACCAGCAGACCGCGGACAGGGGCCCATGAGCAGTTCTTC.

This chain links TRBV6-1 with TRBJ2-1; 11 bases agree with TRBD2. Germline values: CDR1 MNHNS, CDR2 SASEGT. The length of the CDR3 is 15 residues. V lost 2 bases and J lost 10; bases outside the gene matches: 7. CDR3 amino acids: CASSEIAGGPGEQFF. The CDR3 coding sequence is TGTGCCAGCAGTGAAATAGCGGGAGGGCCGGGGGAGCAGTTCTTC.

This clonotype appeared a few times. The chain recombines TRBV6-4 with TRBJ2-1; 9 bases align to TRBD2. CDR3 size: 14 residues. Trimming removed 4 bases from V and 13 bases from J; junction bases left unmatched: 11. CDR1 is MRHNA, CDR2 SNTAGT, per germline. The CDR3, as DNA: TGTGCCAGCAGTGTCCAGCGGGAGGTAAAAGAACAGTTCTTC. Translated, it gives CASSVQREVKEQFF.

V gene TRBV6-2 or TRBV6-3 combines with J gene TRBJ1-2, with a tentative D call TRBD1 (6 bases). This CDR3 is built from 13 residues. Between the trimmed V and J ends, which lost 5 bases and 6 bases, there was a span of 13 bases. Germline CDR1 and CDR2: MNHEY and SVGEGT. The CDR3 sequence is CASSDRQVHGYTF. In DNA form, the CDR3 reads TGTGCCAGCAGTGACCGACAGGTGCATGGCTACACCTTC.

In DNA, the CDR3 is TGTGCCAGCAGTGGCCCGGGCGGCCACGAGCAGTACTTC. Its protein is CASSGPGGHEQYF. The chain joins TRBV6-4 to TRBJ2-7, with no clear D. CDR3 length: 13 amino acids. CDR1 is MRHNA, CDR2 SNTAGT, per germline. Trimming shortened V by 4 bases and J by 5 bases, and 12 bases separated the two germline ends.

V and J are TRBV7-9 and TRBJ2-7; 7 positions agree with TRBD2. V was clipped by 4 bases and J by 3 bases; unmatched bases: 3. CDR3 length: 13 residues. CDR1 is SEHNR and CDR2 is FQNEAQ in the germline V gene (reference sequence). This CDR3 is CASSWEGLYEQYF. The CDR3 DNA sequence: TGTGCCAGCAGCTGGGAGGGCCTCTACGAGCAGTACTTC.